This T cell receptor beta chain was profiled in a study of cytomegalovirus exposure and HLA in healthy donors. A word on this clone: Antigen: not known.

PCR employed 60 Vbeta and 13 Jbeta primers. TCRdb keeps only in-frame clones here, not all; method: immunoSEQ multiplex PCR. The table records more than 150,000 clones, less than 90% of them present only once. Findings and caveats of the study: Highly shared sequence variants in one cluster were likely a sequencing artifact.

The CDR3 covers 17 residues. Germline-derived CDR1 and CDR2 are SEHNR and FQNEAQ (reference sequence). After removal of 5 bases from V and 3 bases from J, the junction contained 14 bases not matched to a gene. This chain uses TRBV7-9 with TRBJ1-1, with TRBD1 matching 8 bases. The source is a man in his fifties in good health and CMV-seronegative. The sequencing input was PBMCs. The CDR3 here is CASSPGTGFGLDTEAFF. The CDR3, as DNA: TGTGCCAGCAGCCCTGGGACAGGCTTCGGCCTGGACACTGAAGCTTTCTTT.